This T cell receptor (beta chain) is drawn from a study of PD-1 blockade in classical Hodgkin lymphoma. Study-wide results and caveats: At baseline, newly diagnosed patients reportedly showed less TCR diversity than healthy donors. The causes of the repertoire differences, possibly disease activity or prior therapy, remain undefined.

As to time point: newly diagnosed, previously untreated cHL patient sample. Newly diagnosed, untreated classical Hodgkin lymphoma PBMCs served as comparison. A note on this clone: Its antigen is not identified.

Sequenced by immunoSEQ multiplex PCR; TCRdb stores in-frame clones only, minus some. The sample carries tens of thousands of clones, around 90% recorded once. Trimming took 6 bases from V and 4 from J, leaving 19 bases between them. Germline V CDR1 and CDR2: MRHNA, SNTAGT. The CDR3 totals 15 residues. The sample was peripheral blood mononuclear cells (PBMCs). This chain uses TRBV6-4 with TRBJ2-7, with D perhaps TRBD2 (6 bases). The source is a human donor with classical Hodgkin lymphoma. The CDR3 sequence: CASSPEGGPRYEQYF. CDR3 coding DNA: TGTGCCAGCAGCCCGGAGGGCGGGCCCAGATACGAGCAGTACTTC.